The source of this T cell receptor (beta chain) is a study of graft-versus-host responses after intestinal transplantation. Study-wide context: The recipients all started with anti-thymocyte globulin induction and then took tacrolimus and steroids for approximately 3 years.

A word on this clone: Within the sample, other DNA sequences also encode this same CDR3.

The data were produced by immunoSEQ multiplex PCR, yet TCRdb's version contains in-frame clones alone and is incomplete. The sample shows about 97,000 clones, roughly 90% of them seen only once. This CDR3 is 13 amino acids long. Trimming took 1 base from V and 1 from J, leaving 4 bases between them. Germline values: CDR1 LNHNV, CDR2 YYDKDF (reference sequence). V is TRBV15 and J is TRBJ1-1; no clear D. The sequence derives from a human patient who received an intestinal transplant, so some T cells may come from the graft donor. This material consisted of PBMCs, taken just under 460 days after intestinal transplant. CDR3 DNA: TGTGCCACCAGCAGAGCGTCGAACACTGAAGCTTTCTTT. Protein: CATSRASNTEAFF.